This TCR beta chain was identified during a study of blood T cell repertoires in COVID-19. Profiled with immunoSEQ multiplex PCR; TCRdb holds only in-frame clones, not every one. The data contain under 350,000 clones, 83% of them singletons. Germline CDR1 is SGHAT and CDR2 is FQNNGV. With 2 bases removed from V and 9 bases from J, the gap between germline ends came to 16 bases. The CDR3 is made up of 15 amino acids. Sequences were obtained from peripheral blood. The clonotype originates from a woman between 45 and 60 years old who had recovered from COVID-19. The V and J genes are TRBV11-2 and TRBJ2-2, with D unresolved. The CDR3 loop is CASSLLARPLRELFF. As DNA, the CDR3 is TGTGCCAGCAGCTTATTAGCTCGGCCCCTCCGGGAGCTGTTTTTT.